This T cell receptor (beta chain) was sequenced in a study of blood T cell repertoires in COVID-19. Germline V CDR1 and CDR2: LNHNV, YYDKDF (reference sequence). V was pared by 1 base and J by 5 bases, with 8 bases between. The CDR3 is 13 residues long. Using immunoSEQ multiplex PCR, the repertoire was profiled, and TCRdb retains in-frame clones only, with some absent. This table holds approximately 280,000 clones, 80% to 90% found once. The chain recombines TRBV15 with TRBJ2-5; a weak D match, TRBD1 (5 bases). Material for sequencing was peripheral blood. This TCR came from a woman aged 70-85 years with acute or convalescent COVID-19. The CDR3 bases are TGTGCCACCAGCAGAGCAGGGCGGGAGACCCAGTACTTC. The encoded protein is CATSRAGRETQYF.